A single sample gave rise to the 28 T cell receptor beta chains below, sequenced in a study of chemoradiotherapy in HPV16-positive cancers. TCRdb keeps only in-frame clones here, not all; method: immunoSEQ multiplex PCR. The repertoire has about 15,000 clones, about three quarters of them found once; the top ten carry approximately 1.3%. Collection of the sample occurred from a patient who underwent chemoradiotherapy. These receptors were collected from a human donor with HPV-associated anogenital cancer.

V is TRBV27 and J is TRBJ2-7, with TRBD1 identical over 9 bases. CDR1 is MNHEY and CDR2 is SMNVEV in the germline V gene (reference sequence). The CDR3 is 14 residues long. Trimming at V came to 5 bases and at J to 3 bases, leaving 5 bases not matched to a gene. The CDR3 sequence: CASSPGQGLYEQYF. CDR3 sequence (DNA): TGTGCCAGCAGTCCGGGACAGGGTCTCTACGAGCAGTACTTC.

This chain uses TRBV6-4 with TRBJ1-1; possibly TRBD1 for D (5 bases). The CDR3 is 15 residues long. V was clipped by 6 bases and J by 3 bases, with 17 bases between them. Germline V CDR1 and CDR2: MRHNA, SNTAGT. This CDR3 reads CASSQAIGGDTEAFF. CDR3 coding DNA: TGTGCCAGCAGCCAGGCCATCGGGGGGGACACTGAAGCTTTCTTT.

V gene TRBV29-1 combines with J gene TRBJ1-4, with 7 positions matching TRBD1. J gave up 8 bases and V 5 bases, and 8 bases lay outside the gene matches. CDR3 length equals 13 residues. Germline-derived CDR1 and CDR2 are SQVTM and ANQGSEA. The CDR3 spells CSVKTGSREKLFF. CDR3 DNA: TGCAGCGTTAAGACAGGGTCGCGGGAAAAACTGTTTTTT.

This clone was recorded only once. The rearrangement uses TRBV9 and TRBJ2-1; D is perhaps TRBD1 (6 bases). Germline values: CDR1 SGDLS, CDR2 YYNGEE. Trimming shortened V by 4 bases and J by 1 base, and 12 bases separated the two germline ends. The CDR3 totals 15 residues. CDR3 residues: CASSPSTGSYNEQFF. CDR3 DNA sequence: TGTGCCAGCAGCCCAAGTACAGGGTCCTACAATGAGCAGTTCTTC. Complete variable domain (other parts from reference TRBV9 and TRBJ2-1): DSGVTQTPKHLITATGQRVTLRCSPRSGDLSVYWYQQSLDQGLQFLIQYYNGEERAKGNILERFSAQQFPDLHSELNLSSLELGDSALYFCASSPSTGSYNEQFFGPGTRLTVL.

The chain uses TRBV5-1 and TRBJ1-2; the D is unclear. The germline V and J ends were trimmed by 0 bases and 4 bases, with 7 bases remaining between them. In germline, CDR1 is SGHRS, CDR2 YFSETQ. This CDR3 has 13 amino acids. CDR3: CASSLEDGYGYTF. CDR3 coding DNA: TGCGCCAGCAGCTTGGAAGACGGCTATGGCTACACCTTC.

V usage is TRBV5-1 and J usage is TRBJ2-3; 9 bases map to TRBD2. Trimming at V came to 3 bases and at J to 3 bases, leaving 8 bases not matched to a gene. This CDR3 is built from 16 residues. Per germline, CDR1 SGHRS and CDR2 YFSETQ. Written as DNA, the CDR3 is TGCGCCAGCAGCTATGCGGGGGGGCCCTTTACAGATACGCAGTATTTT. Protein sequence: CASSYAGGPFTDTQYF.

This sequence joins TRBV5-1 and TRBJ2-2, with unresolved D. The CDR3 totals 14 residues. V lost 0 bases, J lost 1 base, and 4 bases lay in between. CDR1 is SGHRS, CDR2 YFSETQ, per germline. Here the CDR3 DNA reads TGCGCCAGCAGCTTGGTGCTGAACACCGGGGAGCTGTTTTTT. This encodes CASSLVLNTGELFF. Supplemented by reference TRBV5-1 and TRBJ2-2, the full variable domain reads KAGVTQTPRYLIKTRGQQVTLSCSPISGHRSVSWYQQTPGQGLQFLFEYFSETQRNKGNFPGRFSGRQFSNSRSEMNVSTLELGDSALYLCASSLVLNTGELFFGEGSRLTVL.

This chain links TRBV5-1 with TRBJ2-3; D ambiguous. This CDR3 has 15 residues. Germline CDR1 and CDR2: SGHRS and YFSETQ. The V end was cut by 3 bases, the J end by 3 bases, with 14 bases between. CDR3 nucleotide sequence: TGCGCCAGCAGCTACGACACCCCAGCTACAGATACGCAGTATTTT. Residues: CASSYDTPATDTQYF.

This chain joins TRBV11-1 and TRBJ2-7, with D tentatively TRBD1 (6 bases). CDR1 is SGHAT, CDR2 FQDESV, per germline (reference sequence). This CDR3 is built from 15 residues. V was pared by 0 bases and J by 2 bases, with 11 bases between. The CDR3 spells CASSLAMGAPYEQYF. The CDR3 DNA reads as TGTGCCAGCAGCTTAGCTATGGGGGCTCCCTACGAGCAGTACTTC.

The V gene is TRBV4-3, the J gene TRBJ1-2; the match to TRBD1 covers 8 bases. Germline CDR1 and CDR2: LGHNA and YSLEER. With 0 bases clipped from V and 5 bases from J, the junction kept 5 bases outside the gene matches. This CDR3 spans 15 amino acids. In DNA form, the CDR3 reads TGCGCCAGCAGCCAAGATATGCAGGGGGCGTATGGCTACACCTTC. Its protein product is CASSQDMQGAYGYTF.

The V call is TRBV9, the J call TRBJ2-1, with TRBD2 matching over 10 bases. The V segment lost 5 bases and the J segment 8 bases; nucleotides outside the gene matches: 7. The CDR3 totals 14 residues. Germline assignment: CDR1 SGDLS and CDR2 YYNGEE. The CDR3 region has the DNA TGTGCCAGCAGGGGAGCGGGGGGGGTGGATGAGCAGTTCTTC. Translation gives CASRGAGGVDEQFF.

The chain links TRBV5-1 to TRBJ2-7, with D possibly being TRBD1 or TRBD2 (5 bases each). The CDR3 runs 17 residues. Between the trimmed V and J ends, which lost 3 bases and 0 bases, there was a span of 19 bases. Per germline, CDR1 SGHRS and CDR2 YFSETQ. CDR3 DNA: TGCGCCAGCAGCTCGTGGGGGTCGGACCAGAGCTCCTACGAGCAGTACTTC. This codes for CASSSWGSDQSSYEQYF.

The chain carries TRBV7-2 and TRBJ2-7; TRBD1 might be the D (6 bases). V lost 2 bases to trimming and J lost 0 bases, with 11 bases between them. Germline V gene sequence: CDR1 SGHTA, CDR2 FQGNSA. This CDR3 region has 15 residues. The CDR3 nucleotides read TGTGCCAGCAGCTTATACCGGGACACCTCCTACGAGCAGTACTTC. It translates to CASSLYRDTSYEQYF.

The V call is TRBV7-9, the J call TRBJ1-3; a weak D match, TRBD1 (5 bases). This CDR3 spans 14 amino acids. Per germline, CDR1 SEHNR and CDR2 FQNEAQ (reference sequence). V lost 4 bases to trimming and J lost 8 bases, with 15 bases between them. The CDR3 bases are TGTGCCAGCAGCTCTGAGGGGAAGGTCCACACCATATATTTT. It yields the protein CASSSEGKVHTIYF. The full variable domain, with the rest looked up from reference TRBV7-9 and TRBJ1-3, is DTGVSQNPRHKITKRGQNVTFRCDPISEHNRLYWYRQTLGQGPEFLTYFQNEAQLEKSRLLSDRFSAERPKGSFSTLEIQRTEQGDSAMYLCASSSEGKVHTIYFGEGSWLTVV.

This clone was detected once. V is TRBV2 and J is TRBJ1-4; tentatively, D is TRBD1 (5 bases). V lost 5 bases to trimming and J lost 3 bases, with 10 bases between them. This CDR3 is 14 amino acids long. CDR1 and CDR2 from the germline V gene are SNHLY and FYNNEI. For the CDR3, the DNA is TGTGCCAGCAGTTGGGGCGTTCCTAATGAAAAACTGTTTTTT. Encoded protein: CASSWGVPNEKLFF. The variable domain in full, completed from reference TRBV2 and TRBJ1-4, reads EPEVTQTPSHQVTQMGQEVILRCVPISNHLYFYWYRQILGQKVEFLVSFYNNEISEKSEIFDDQFSVERPDGSNFTLKIRSTKLEDSAMYFCASSWGVPNEKLFFGSGTQLSVL.

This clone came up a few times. In nucleotides, the CDR3 is TGTGCCAGCAGCTTAGCGTCTCAGGCGTGGGTATCTACAGATACGCAGTATTTT. Amino acid sequence: CASSLASQAWVSTDTQYF. The chain uses TRBV7-9 and TRBJ2-3; unclear D gene. Germline V gene lookup returns CDR1 SEHNR and CDR2 FQNEAQ (reference sequence). Trimming took 0 bases from V and 3 from J, leaving 19 bases between them. This CDR3 comprises 18 residues. The full variable domain, with the rest looked up from reference TRBV7-9 and TRBJ2-3, is DTGVSQNPRHKITKRGQNVTFRCDPISEHNRLYWYRQTLGQGPEFLTYFQNEAQLEKSRLLSDRFSAERPKGSFSTLEIQRTEQGDSAMYLCASSLASQAWVSTDTQYFGPGTRLTVL.

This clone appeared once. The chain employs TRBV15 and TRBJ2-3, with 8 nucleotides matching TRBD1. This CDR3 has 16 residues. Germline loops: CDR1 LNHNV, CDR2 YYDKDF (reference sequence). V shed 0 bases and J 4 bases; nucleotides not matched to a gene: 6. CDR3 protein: CATSRDARGRADTQYF. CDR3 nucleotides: TGTGCCACCAGCAGAGATGCCAGGGGGCGGGCAGATACGCAGTATTTT.

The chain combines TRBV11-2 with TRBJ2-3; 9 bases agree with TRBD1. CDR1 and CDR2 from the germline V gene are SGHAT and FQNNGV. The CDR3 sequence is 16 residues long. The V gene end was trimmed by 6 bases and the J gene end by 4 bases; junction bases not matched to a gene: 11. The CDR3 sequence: CASSLTGQGIADTQYF. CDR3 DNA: TGTGCCAGCAGTTTAACGGGACAGGGCATCGCAGATACGCAGTATTTT.

CDR3 residues: CASRDWASGKYEQYF. CDR3 nucleotide sequence: TGTGCCAGCAGGGATTGGGCTAGCGGAAAATACGAGCAGTACTTC. The chain is built from TRBV6-6 and TRBJ2-7; TRBD2 aligns across 7 bases. CDR1 and CDR2 from the germline V gene are MNHNY and SVGAGI (reference sequence). The junction had 12 bases not matched to a gene; V was cut back by 6 bases and J by 4 bases. The CDR3 consists of 15 residues.

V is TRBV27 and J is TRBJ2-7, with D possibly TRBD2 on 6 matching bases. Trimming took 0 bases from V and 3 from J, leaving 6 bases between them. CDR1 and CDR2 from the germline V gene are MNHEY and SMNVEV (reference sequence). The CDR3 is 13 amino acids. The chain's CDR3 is CASSLSRGYEQYF. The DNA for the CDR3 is TGTGCCAGCAGTTTATCGCGGGGCTACGAGCAGTACTTC.

The chain's CDR3 is CASRPGGATEAFF. CDR3 sequence (DNA): TGTGCCAGCAGACCCGGAGGGGCCACTGAAGCTTTCTTT. The genes are TRBV7-2 and TRBJ1-1, with D possibly TRBD1 on 5 matching bases. There are 13 residues in the CDR3. Trimming cost V 6 bases and J 4 bases, with 12 bases left between them. From germline, CDR1 is SGHTA and CDR2 FQGNSA.

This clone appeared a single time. The CDR3 is CASGVGPREAFF. The CDR3 DNA reads TGTGCTAGTGGAGTGGGGCCTCGAGAAGCTTTCTTT. This chain uses TRBV12-5 with TRBJ1-1, with a weak D call TRBD1 (5 bases). Germline V gene data show CDR1 as LGHNT and CDR2 as FRNRAP. This CDR3 has 12 amino acids. V was pared by 6 bases and J by 8 bases, with 13 bases between.

The CDR3 protein is CASRQLKGQPAYEQYF. CDR3 nucleotides: TGTGCCAGCAGACAACTTAAGGGGCAACCCGCCTACGAGCAGTACTTC. This chain connects TRBV11-2 to TRBJ2-7; D is possibly TRBD1 (5 bases). Germline CDR1 reads SGHAT; CDR2 reads FQNNGV. The CDR3 has 16 amino acids. The V end was cut by 6 bases, the J end by 2 bases, with 20 bases between.

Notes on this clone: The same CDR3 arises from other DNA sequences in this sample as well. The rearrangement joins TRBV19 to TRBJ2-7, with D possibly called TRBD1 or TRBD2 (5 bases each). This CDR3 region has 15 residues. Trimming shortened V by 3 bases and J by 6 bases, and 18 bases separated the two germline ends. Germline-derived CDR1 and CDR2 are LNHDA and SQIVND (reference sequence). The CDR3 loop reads CASSISGPRNGEQYF. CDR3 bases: TGTGCCAGTAGTATCTCGGGACCTAGGAACGGCGAGCAGTACTTC.

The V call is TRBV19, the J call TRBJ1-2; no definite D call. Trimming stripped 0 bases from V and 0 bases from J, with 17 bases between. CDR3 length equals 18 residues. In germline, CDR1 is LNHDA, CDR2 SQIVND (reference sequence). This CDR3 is CASSIDPSWTDPNYGYTF. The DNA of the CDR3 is TGTGCCAGTAGTATAGATCCCAGTTGGACGGATCCTAACTATGGCTACACCTTC.

CDR3 region: CASSSMVVGGIAKNIQYF. CDR3 nucleotides: TGTGCCAGCAGCTCCATGGTCGTGGGGGGGATAGCCAAAAACATTCAGTACTTC. The chain recombines TRBV7-9 with TRBJ2-4; TRBD2 matches 7 bases. The CDR3 length is 18 residues. The germline CDR1 and CDR2 sequences are SEHNR and FQNEAQ (reference sequence). J gave up 0 bases and V 4 bases, and 12 bases lay outside the gene matches.

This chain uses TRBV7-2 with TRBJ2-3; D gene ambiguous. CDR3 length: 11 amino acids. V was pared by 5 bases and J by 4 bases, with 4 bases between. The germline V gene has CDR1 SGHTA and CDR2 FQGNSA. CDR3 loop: CASSPPDTQYF. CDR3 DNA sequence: TGTGCCAGCAGCCCGCCAGATACGCAGTATTTT. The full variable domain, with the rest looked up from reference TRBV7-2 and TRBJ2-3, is GAGVSQSPSNKVTEKGKDVELRCDPISGHTALYWYRQSLGQGLEFLIYFQGNSAPDKSGLPSDRFSAERTGGSVSTLTIQRTQQEDSAVYLCASSPPDTQYFGPGTRLTVL.

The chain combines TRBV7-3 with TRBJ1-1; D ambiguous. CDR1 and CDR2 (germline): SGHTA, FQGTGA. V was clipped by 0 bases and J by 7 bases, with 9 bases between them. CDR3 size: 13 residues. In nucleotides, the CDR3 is TGTGCCAGCAGCTTAACCCAGAATAATGAAGCTTTCTTT. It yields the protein CASSLTQNNEAFF.